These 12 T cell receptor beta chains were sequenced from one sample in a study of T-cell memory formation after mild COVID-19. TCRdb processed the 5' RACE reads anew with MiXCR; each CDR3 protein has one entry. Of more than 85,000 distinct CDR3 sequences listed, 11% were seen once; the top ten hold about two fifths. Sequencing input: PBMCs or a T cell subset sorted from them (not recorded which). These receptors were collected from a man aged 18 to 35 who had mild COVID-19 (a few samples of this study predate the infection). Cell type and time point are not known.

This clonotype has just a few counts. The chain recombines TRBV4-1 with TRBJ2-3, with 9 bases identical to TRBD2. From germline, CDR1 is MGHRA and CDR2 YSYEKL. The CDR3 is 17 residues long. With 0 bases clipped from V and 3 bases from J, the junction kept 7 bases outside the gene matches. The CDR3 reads CASSQDSAGGSTDTQYF. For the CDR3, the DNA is TGCGCCAGCAGCCAAGATTCAGCGGGGGGTTCAACAGATACGCAGTATTTT.

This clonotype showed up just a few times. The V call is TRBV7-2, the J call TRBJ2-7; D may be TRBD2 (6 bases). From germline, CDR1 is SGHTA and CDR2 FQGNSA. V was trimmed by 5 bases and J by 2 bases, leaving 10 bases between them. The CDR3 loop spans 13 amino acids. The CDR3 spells CASSLWTTYEQYF. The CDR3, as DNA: TGTGCCAGCAGCCTCTGGACTACCTACGAGCAGTACTTC.

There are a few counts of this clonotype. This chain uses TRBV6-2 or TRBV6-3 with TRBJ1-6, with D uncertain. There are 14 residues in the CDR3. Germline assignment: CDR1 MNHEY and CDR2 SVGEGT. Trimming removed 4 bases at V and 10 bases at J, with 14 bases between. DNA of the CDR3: TGTGCCAGCAGTTGGGAGGCCAGGCAATCACCCCTCCACTTT. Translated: CASSWEARQSPLHF.

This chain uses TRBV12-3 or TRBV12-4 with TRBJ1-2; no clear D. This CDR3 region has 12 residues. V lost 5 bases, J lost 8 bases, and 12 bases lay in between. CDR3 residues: CASSVGRGGYTF. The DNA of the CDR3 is TGTGCCAGCAGTGTTGGTCGCGGCGGCTACACCTTC.

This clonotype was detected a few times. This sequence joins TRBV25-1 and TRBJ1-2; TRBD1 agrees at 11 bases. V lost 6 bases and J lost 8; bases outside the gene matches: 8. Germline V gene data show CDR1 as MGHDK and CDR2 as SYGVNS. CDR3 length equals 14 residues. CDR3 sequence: CASSLGQGARGYTF. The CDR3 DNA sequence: TGTGCCAGCAGCCTCGGACAGGGGGCTAGAGGCTACACCTTC.

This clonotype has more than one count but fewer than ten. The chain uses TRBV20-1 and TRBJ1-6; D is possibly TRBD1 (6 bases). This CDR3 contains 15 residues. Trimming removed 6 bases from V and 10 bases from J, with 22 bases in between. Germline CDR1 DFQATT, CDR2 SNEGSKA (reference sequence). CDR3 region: CSAISGGGEKSPLHF. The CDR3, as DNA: TGCAGTGCAATCAGTGGTGGGGGCGAAAAGTCACCCCTCCACTTT.

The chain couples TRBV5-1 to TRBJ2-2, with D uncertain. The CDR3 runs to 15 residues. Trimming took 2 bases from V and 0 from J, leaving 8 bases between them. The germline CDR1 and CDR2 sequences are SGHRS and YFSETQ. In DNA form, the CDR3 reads TGCGCCAGCAGCTTTCGGTTCGCGAACACCGGGGAGCTGTTTTTT. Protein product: CASSFRFANTGELFF.

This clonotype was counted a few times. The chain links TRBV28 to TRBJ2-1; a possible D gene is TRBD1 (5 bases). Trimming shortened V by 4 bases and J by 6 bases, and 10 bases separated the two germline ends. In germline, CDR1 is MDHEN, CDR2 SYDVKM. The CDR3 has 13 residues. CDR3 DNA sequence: TGTGCCAGCAGTTCGACAGAAGGCAATGAGCAGTTCTTC. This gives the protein CASSSTEGNEQFF.

The CDR3 bases are TGTGCCAGCAGCTTAGATGGATATATTAGCTCCTACGAGCAGTACTTC. Translated, it gives CASSLDGYISSYEQYF. The chain has TRBV11-2 and TRBJ2-7, with no clear D. The germline gives CDR1 SGHAT, CDR2 FQNNGV. V was clipped by 0 bases and J by 0 bases, with 12 bases between them. There are 16 residues in the CDR3.

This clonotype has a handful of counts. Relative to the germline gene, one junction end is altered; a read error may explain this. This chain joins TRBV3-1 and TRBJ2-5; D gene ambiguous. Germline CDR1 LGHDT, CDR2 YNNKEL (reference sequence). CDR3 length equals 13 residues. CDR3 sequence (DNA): TGTGCCAGCAGCCACCGGCCGCAAGGGACCCAGTACTTC. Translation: CASSHRPQGTQYF.

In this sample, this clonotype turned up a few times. In nucleotides, the CDR3 is TGTGCCAGCAGCTTATCGGGGTGGCCCAATTCACCCCTCCACTTT. It specifies CASSLSGWPNSPLHF. The genes are TRBV7-9 and TRBJ1-6; the D is unclear. The V end was cut by 2 bases, the J end by 7 bases, with 12 bases between. This CDR3 has 15 amino acids. CDR1 and CDR2 (germline): SEHNR, FQNEAQ (reference sequence).

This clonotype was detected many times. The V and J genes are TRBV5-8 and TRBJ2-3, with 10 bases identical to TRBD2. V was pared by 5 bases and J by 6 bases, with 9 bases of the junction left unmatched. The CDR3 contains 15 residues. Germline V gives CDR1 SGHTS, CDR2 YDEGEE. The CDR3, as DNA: TGTGCCAGCAGAACGAAGCGGGGGGGTTGGGATACGCAGTATTTT. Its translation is CASRTKRGGWDTQYF.